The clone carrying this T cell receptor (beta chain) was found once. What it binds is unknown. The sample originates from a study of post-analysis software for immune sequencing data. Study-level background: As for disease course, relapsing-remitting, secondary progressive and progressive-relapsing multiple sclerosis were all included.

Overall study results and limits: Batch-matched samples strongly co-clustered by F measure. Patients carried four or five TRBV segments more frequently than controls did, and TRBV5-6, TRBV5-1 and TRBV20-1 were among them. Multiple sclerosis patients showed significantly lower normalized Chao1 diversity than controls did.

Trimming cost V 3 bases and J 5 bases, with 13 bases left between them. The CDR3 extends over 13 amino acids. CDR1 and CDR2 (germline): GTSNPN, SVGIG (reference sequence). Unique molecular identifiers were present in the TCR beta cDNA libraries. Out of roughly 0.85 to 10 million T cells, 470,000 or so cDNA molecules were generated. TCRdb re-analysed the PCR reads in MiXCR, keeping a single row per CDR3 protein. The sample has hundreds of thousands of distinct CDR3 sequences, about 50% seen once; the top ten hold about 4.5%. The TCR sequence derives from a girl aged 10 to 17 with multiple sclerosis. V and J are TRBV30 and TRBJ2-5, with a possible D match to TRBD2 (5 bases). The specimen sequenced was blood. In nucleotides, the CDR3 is TGTGCCTGGAGGATCCGTAGAGGGGAGACCCAGTACTTC. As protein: CAWRIRRGETQYF.